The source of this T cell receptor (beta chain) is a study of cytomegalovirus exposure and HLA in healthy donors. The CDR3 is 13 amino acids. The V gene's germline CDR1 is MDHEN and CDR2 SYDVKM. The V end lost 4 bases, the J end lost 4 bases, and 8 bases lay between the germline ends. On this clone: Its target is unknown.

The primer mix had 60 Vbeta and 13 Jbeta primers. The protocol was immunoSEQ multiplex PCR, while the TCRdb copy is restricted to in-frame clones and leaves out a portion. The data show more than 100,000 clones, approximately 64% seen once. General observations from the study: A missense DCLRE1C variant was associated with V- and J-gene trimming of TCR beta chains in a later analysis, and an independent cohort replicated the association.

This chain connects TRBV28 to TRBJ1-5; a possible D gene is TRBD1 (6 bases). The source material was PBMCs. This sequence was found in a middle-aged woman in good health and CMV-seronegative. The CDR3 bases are TGTGCCAGCAGTTCAGGACAGAATCAGCCCCAGCATTTT. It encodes CASSSGQNQPQHF.